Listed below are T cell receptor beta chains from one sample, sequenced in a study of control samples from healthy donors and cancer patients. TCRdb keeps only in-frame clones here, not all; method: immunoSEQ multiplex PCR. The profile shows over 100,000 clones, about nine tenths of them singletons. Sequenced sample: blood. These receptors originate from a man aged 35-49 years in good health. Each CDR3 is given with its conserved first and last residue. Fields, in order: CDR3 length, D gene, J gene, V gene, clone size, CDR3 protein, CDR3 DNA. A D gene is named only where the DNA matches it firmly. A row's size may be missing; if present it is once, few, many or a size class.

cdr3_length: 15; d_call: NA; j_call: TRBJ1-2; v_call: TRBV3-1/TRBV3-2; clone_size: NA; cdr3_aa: CASSQGKTGKRGYTF; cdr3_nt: TGTGCCAGCAGCCAAGGGAAGACGGGAAAAAGAGGCTACACCTTC
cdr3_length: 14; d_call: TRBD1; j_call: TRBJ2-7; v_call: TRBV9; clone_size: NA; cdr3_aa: CASSLGQGAGEQYF; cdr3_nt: TGTGCCAGCAGCCTTGGACAGGGGGCGGGTGAGCAGTACTTC
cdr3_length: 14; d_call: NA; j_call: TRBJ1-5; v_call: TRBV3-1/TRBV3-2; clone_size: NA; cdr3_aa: CASSHSGGNQPQHF; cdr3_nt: TGTGCCAGCAGCCATTCAGGGGGCAATCAGCCCCAGCATTTT
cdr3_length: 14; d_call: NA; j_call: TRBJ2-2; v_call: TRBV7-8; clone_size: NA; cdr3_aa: CASSRQRNTGELFF; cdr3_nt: TGTGCCAGCAGCCGACAAAGGAACACCGGGGAGCTGTTTTTT
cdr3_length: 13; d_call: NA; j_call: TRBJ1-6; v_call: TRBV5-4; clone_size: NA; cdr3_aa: CASKDRLDSPLHF; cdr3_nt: TGTGCCAGCAAGGACAGATTAGATTCACCCCTCCACTTT
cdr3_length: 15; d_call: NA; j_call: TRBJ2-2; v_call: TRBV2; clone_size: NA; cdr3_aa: CASSLGHAGTGELFF; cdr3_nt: TGTGCCAGCAGTCTCGGCCACGCTGGCACCGGGGAGCTGTTTTTT
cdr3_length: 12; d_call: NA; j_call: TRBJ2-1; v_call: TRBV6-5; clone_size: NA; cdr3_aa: CASKDSWNEQFF; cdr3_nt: TGTGCCAGCAAGGACAGTTGGAATGAGCAGTTCTTC
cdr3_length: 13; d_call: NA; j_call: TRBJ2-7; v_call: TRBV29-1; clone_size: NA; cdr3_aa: CSVKRTGSYEQYF; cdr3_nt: TGCAGCGTCAAGCGTACAGGGTCCTACGAGCAGTACTTC
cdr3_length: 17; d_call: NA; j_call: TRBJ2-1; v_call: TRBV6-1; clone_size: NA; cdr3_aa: CASSEAAGGGSYNEQFF; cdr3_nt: TGTGCCAGCAGTGAAGCCGCCGGGGGCGGGTCCTACAATGAGCAGTTCTTC
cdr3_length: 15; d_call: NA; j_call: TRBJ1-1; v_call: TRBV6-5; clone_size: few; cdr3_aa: CASSLGGDMNTEAFF; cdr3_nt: TGTGCCAGCAGCCTAGGGGGTGACATGAACACTGAAGCTTTCTTT
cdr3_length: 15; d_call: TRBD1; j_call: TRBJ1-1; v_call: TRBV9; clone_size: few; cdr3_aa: CASSSSGQPNTEAFF; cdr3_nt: TGTGCCAGCAGCTCCTCGGGACAGCCGAACACTGAAGCTTTCTTT
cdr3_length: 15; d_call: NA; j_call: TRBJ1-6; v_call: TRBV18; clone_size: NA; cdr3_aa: CASSPQGSYNSPLHF; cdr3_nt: TGTGCCAGCTCACCACAGGGGTCCTATAATTCACCCCTCCACTTT
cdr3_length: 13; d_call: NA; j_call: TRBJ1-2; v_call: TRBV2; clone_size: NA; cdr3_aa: CASREGQSYGYTF; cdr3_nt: TGTGCCAGCAGGGAAGGACAGAGCTATGGCTACACCTTC
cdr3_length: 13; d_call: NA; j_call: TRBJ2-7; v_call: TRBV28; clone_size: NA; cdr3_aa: CASRLTDNYEQYF; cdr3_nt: TGTGCCAGCAGACTGACAGACAACTACGAGCAGTACTTC
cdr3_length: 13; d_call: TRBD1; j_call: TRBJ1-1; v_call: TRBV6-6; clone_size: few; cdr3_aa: CASKQGELIEAFF; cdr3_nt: TGTGCCAGCAAGCAGGGGGAACTTATCGAAGCTTTCTTT
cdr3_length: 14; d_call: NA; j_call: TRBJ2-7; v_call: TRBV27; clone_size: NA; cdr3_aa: CASSLRYRLYEQYF; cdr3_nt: TGTGCCAGCAGTTTACGGTATAGACTCTACGAGCAGTACTTC